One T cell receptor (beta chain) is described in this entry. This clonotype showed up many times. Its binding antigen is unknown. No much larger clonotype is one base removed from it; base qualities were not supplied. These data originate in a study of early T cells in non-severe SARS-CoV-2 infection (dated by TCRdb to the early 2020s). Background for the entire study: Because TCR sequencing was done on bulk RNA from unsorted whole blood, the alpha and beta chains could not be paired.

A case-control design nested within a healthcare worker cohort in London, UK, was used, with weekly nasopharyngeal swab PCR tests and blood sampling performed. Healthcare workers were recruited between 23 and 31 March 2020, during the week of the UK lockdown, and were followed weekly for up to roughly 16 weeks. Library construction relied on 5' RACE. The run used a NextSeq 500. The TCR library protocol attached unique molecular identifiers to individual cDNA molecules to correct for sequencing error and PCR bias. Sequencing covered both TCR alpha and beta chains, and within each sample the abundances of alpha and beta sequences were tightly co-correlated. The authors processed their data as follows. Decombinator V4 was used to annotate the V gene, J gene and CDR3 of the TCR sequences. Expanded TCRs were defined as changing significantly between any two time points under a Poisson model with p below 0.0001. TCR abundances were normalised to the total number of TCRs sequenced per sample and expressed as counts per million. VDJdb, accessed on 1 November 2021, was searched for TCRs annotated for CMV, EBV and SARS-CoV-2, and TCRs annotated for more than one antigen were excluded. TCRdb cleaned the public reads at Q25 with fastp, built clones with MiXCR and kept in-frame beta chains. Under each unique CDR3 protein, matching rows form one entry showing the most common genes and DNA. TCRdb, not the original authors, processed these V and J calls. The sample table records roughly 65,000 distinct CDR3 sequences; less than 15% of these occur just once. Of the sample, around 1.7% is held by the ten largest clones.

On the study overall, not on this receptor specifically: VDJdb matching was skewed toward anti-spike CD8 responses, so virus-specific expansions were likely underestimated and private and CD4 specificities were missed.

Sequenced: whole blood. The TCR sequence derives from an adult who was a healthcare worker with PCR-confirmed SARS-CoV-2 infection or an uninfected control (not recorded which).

The nucleotides are TGTGCCAGCAGCTTAGTAGTGGGGCCGGGAGCCCAGTACTTC. Its translation reads: CASSLVVGPGAQYF. The rearranged chain carries TRBV11-2 and TRBJ2-5; TRBD2 is a weak D gene call, 6 bases matching. Trimming at the junction amounts to 1 base on V and 9 bases on J, and the germline ends lie 15 bases apart. CDR1 is given as SGHAT and CDR2 as FQNNGV, both from the germline V gene. From the cysteine through the phenylalanine, the CDR3 covers 14 amino acids. Only CDR3 DNA is held: 42 bases, read in frame from base 1. Reference TRBV11-2 and TRBJ2-5 proteins supply the regions before and after the CDR3; the full variable domain is: EAGVAQSPRYKIIEKRQSVAFWCNPISGHATLYWYQQILGQGPKLLIQFQNNGVVDDSQLPKDRFSAERLKGVDSTLKIQPAKLEDSAVYLCASSLVVGPGAQYFGPGTRLLVL.